The rows below give T cell receptor beta chains drawn from one sample of a study of T cell responses to AZD1222 COVID-19 vaccine. Clones were read by immunoSEQ multiplex PCR, and TCRdb kept only the in-frame ones, dropping some. The sample has some 150,000 clones; roughly 92% are singletons. This specimen was peripheral blood, taken on day 0 of AZD1222 vaccination. All receptors derive from an adult in good health. The CDR3 runs from the conserved cysteine through the conserved F or W. A D gene is named only where the DNA matches it firmly. Clone size, where shown, is once, few, many, or a class for clones that have expanded.

d_gene: TRBD1
j_gene: TRBJ2-4
abundance: .
v_gene: TRBV7-9
CDR3aa: CASSTGGIQYF
CDR3nt: TGTGCCAGCAGCACAGGGGGCATTCAGTACTTC

d_gene: TRBD1
j_gene: TRBJ2-4
abundance: .
v_gene: TRBV7-2
CDR3aa: CASSPDRAGKNIQYF
CDR3nt: TGTGCCAGCAGCCCGGACAGGGCCGGGAAAAACATTCAGTACTTC

d_gene: .
j_gene: TRBJ2-7
abundance: .
v_gene: TRBV28
CDR3aa: CASSLLASDEQYF
CDR3nt: TGTGCCAGCAGTTTACTGGCTAGCGACGAGCAGTACTTC

d_gene: .
j_gene: TRBJ1-1
abundance: .
v_gene: TRBV7-2
CDR3aa: CASSFGRNTEAFF
CDR3nt: TGTGCCAGCAGCTTCGGGAGGAACACTGAAGCTTTCTTT

d_gene: .
j_gene: TRBJ2-7
abundance: .
v_gene: TRBV6-1
CDR3aa: CASSERLGTTYEQYF
CDR3nt: TGTGCCAGCAGTGAAAGGTTAGGGACAACCTACGAGCAGTACTTC

d_gene: .
j_gene: TRBJ2-3
abundance: .
v_gene: TRBV6-5
CDR3aa: CASSYSIASSTDTQYF
CDR3nt: TGTGCCAGCAGTTACTCGATAGCCTCTAGCACAGATACGCAGTATTTT

d_gene: .
j_gene: TRBJ2-1
abundance: once
v_gene: TRBV5-4
CDR3aa: CASSSGTPDNEQFF
CDR3nt: TGTGCCAGCAGCTCAGGGACACCCGACAATGAGCAGTTCTTC

d_gene: .
j_gene: TRBJ1-4
abundance: .
v_gene: TRBV28
CDR3aa: CASSEGRANEKLFF
CDR3nt: TGTGCCAGCAGCGAGGGCAGGGCTAATGAAAAACTGTTTTTT

d_gene: TRBD1
j_gene: TRBJ2-2
abundance: .
v_gene: TRBV7-8
CDR3aa: CASSRDRGPPGELFF
CDR3nt: TGTGCCAGCAGCCGGGACAGGGGGCCCCCCGGGGAGCTGTTTTTT

d_gene: .
j_gene: TRBJ1-2
abundance: .
v_gene: TRBV5-8
CDR3aa: CASTKHDSPYGYTF
CDR3nt: TGTGCCAGCACCAAACACGACAGCCCCTATGGCTACACCTTC

d_gene: .
j_gene: TRBJ2-2
abundance: .
v_gene: TRBV11-2
CDR3aa: CASSSRQGNTGELFF
CDR3nt: TGTGCCAGCAGCTCAAGGCAGGGGAACACCGGGGAGCTGTTTTTT

d_gene: TRBD2
j_gene: TRBJ2-5
abundance: .
v_gene: TRBV7-9
CDR3aa: CASSSPPAGAATQYF
CDR3nt: TGTGCCAGCAGTTCCCCCCCCGCGGGAGCTGCGACCCAGTACTTC

d_gene: .
j_gene: TRBJ1-4
abundance: .
v_gene: TRBV18
CDR3aa: CASSPGQSNEKLFF
CDR3nt: TGTGCCAGCTCACCCGGACAGAGCAATGAAAAACTGTTTTTT

d_gene: .
j_gene: TRBJ2-2
abundance: .
v_gene: TRBV10-2
CDR3aa: CASRTTTGELFF
CDR3nt: TGCGCCAGCAGGACTACCACCGGGGAGCTGTTTTTT

d_gene: TRBD1
j_gene: TRBJ2-7
abundance: .
v_gene: TRBV3-1/TRBV3-2
CDR3aa: CASSQEGTAYEQYF
CDR3nt: TGTGCCAGCAGCCAAGAAGGGACAGCCTACGAGCAGTACTTC

d_gene: TRBD2
j_gene: TRBJ2-7
abundance: once
v_gene: TRBV6-4
CDR3aa: CARTLDRTSSYEQYF
CDR3nt: TGTGCCAGAACACTGGACCGGACTAGCTCCTACGAGCAGTACTTC

d_gene: .
j_gene: TRBJ1-4
abundance: .
v_gene: TRBV5-1
CDR3aa: CASRKDNSYEKLFF
CDR3nt: TGCGCCAGCAGGAAGGACAACTCCTATGAAAAACTGTTTTTT

d_gene: .
j_gene: TRBJ2-2
abundance: .
v_gene: TRBV28
CDR3aa: CASSFIGNTGELFF
CDR3nt: TGTGCCAGCAGTTTCATCGGAAACACCGGGGAGCTGTTTTTT

d_gene: .
j_gene: TRBJ2-5
abundance: .
v_gene: TRBV10-3
CDR3aa: CAISDWTEEETQYF
CDR3nt: TGTGCCATCAGTGATTGGACAGAAGAAGAGACCCAGTACTTC

d_gene: TRBD1
j_gene: TRBJ2-3
abundance: .
v_gene: TRBV27
CDR3aa: CASSTAGTGVDTQYF
CDR3nt: TGTGCCAGCAGCACGGCCGGGACAGGGGTGGATACGCAGTATTTT

d_gene: .
j_gene: TRBJ2-1
abundance: .
v_gene: TRBV19
CDR3aa: CAGSRPRGYEQFF
CDR3nt: TGTGCCGGTAGTAGACCCAGGGGCTATGAGCAGTTCTTC

d_gene: .
j_gene: TRBJ1-1
abundance: once
v_gene: TRBV5-1
CDR3aa: CASSLEFQSTEAFF
CDR3nt: TGCGCCAGCAGCTTGGAATTCCAAAGCACTGAAGCTTTCTTT

d_gene: .
j_gene: TRBJ2-7
abundance: once
v_gene: TRBV12-3/TRBV12-4
CDR3aa: CASSFSETYEQYF
CDR3nt: TGTGCCAGCAGTTTCTCGGAAACCTACGAGCAGTACTTC

d_gene: .
j_gene: TRBJ2-5
abundance: .
v_gene: TRBV5-6
CDR3aa: CASSLASGVIGGTQYF
CDR3nt: TGTGCCAGCAGCTTGGCTTCAGGGGTGATTGGCGGGACCCAGTACTTC

d_gene: .
j_gene: TRBJ1-6
abundance: .
v_gene: TRBV13
CDR3aa: CASSPLRGAGSPLHF
CDR3nt: TGTGCCAGCAGCCCCTTGCGGGGGGCAGGTTCACCCCTCCACTTT

d_gene: .
j_gene: TRBJ1-3
abundance: .
v_gene: TRBV5-1
CDR3aa: CASSLGLTSGNTIYF
CDR3nt: TGCGCCAGCAGCTTGGGTCTGACCTCTGGAAACACCATATATTTT

d_gene: TRBD1
j_gene: TRBJ1-2
abundance: .
v_gene: TRBV3-1/TRBV3-2
CDR3aa: CASSHYGQGTSGYGYTF
CDR3nt: TGTGCCAGCAGCCATTACGGACAGGGGACGTCTGGCTATGGCTACACCTTC

d_gene: .
j_gene: TRBJ2-7
abundance: .
v_gene: TRBV6-6
CDR3aa: CASRPTKVYEQYF
CDR3nt: TGTGCCAGCAGGCCTACGAAGGTCTACGAGCAGTACTTC

d_gene: .
j_gene: TRBJ1-5
abundance: .
v_gene: TRBV7-9
CDR3aa: CASSLLDQPQHF
CDR3nt: TGTGCCAGCAGCTTATTAGATCAGCCCCAGCATTTT

d_gene: TRBD1
j_gene: TRBJ1-5
abundance: .
v_gene: TRBV2
CDR3aa: CASSEEGQLNQPQHF
CDR3nt: TGTGCCAGCAGTGAAGAGGGACAGCTAAATCAGCCCCAGCATTTT

d_gene: .
j_gene: TRBJ2-1
abundance: .
v_gene: TRBV3-1/TRBV3-2
CDR3aa: CASSHLSYNEQFF
CDR3nt: TGTGCCAGCAGCCATCTATCGTACAATGAGCAGTTCTTC

d_gene: TRBD1
j_gene: TRBJ1-6
abundance: .
v_gene: TRBV13
CDR3aa: CASSVGQYNSPLHF
CDR3nt: TGTGCCAGCAGCGTGGGACAGTATAATTCACCCCTCCACTTT

d_gene: TRBD1
j_gene: TRBJ1-2
abundance: .
v_gene: TRBV6-2/TRBV6-3
CDR3aa: CASSFDRAAGYTF
CDR3nt: TGTGCCAGCAGTTTCGACAGGGCAGCGGGCTACACCTTC

d_gene: TRBD1
j_gene: TRBJ2-1
abundance: .
v_gene: TRBV2
CDR3aa: CASRDRGLWRFF
CDR3nt: TGTGCCAGCCGGGACAGGGGCCTATGGCGGTTCTTC

d_gene: .
j_gene: TRBJ2-5
abundance: .
v_gene: TRBV28
CDR3aa: CASSLSTAQETQYF
CDR3nt: TGTGCCAGCAGTTTGTCGACAGCCCAAGAGACCCAGTACTTC

d_gene: TRBD2
j_gene: TRBJ2-7
abundance: .
v_gene: TRBV5-1
CDR3aa: CASSLVRGENPYEQYF
CDR3nt: TGCGCCAGCAGCTTGGTCCGGGGGGAAAACCCCTACGAGCAGTACTTC